A single sample is the source of the 12 T cell receptor beta chains below, sequenced in a study of cytomegalovirus exposure and HLA in healthy donors. Primers included in the PCR were 60 Vbeta and 13 Jbeta primers. The data were produced by immunoSEQ multiplex PCR, yet TCRdb's version contains in-frame clones alone and is incomplete. The sample lists roughly 100,000 clones, about 66% occurring once. Source material: PBMCs. The receptors originated from a woman aged 45-65 years in good health and CMV-seropositive.

The V and J genes are TRBV5-6 and TRBJ2-5; 7 nucleotides agree with TRBD1. The J call could be wrong; TRBJ2-7 is a better fit for the DNA end. Germline values: CDR1 SGHDT, CDR2 YYEEEE. The CDR3 is made up of 12 amino acids. Here the CDR3 DNA reads TGTGCCAGCAGCCCGGACAGGACCGAGCAGTACTTC. Protein: CASSPDRTEQYF.

The CDR3 DNA follows: TGTGCCAGCAGCGTAGCCCTTAGCGGGGGGGCGGATACGCAGTATTTT. It yields the protein CASSVALSGGADTQYF. The chain uses TRBV9 and TRBJ2-3; TRBD2 matches 11 bases. This CDR3 is built from 16 residues. The germline V gene encodes CDR1 SGDLS and CDR2 YYNGEE. The junction had 6 bases not matched to a gene; V was cut back by 0 bases and J by 6 bases.

The rearrangement joins TRBV4-3 to TRBJ1-6, with a possible D match to TRBD1 (5 bases). CDR1 and CDR2 from the germline V gene are LGHNA and YSLEER. The CDR3 has 15 amino acids. Trimming cost V 5 bases and J 5 bases, with 13 bases left between them. CDR3 sequence reads: CASSSRGGNNSPLHF. The CDR3 DNA sequence: TGCGCCAGCAGCTCCCGCGGGGGGAATAATTCACCCCTCCACTTT.

The rearrangement links TRBV5-6 to TRBJ1-6; D is possibly TRBD1 (5 bases). V gave up 0 bases and J gave up 0 bases, with 13 bases separating them. This CDR3 spans 18 amino acids. CDR1 and CDR2 from the germline V gene are SGHDT and YYEEEE. CDR3 loop: CASSLGPGVDSYNSPLHF. As DNA, the CDR3 is TGTGCCAGCAGCTTGGGTCCGGGGGTCGACTCCTATAATTCACCCCTCCACTTT.

This chain connects TRBV6-6 to TRBJ1-2; TRBD1 matches at 9 bases. Germline V gene data show CDR1 as MNHNY and CDR2 as SVGAGI (reference sequence). Unmatched junction bases numbered 5, after V lost 5 bases and J lost 7 bases. This CDR3 region has 13 residues. The chain's CDR3 is CASSPQGAGGYTF. Written as DNA, the CDR3 is TGTGCCAGCAGTCCACAGGGGGCGGGTGGCTACACCTTC.

The chain links TRBV13 to TRBJ2-1, with 9 nucleotides matching TRBD1. The CDR3 length is 16 residues. The germline V gene has CDR1 PRHDT and CDR2 FYEKMQ (reference sequence). Germline trimming cut 3 bases from V and 9 bases from J; bases unmatched to any gene: 12. DNA of the CDR3: TGTGCCAGCAGCTTGGCGTCCGGGACAGGGTCGTTTGAGCAGTTCTTC. Translating gives CASSLASGTGSFEQFF. Full variable domain (rest looked up from reference TRBV13 and TRBJ2-1): AAGVIQSPRHLIKEKRETATLKCYPIPRHDTVYWYQQGPGQDPQFLISFYEKMQSDKGSIPDRFSAQQFSDYHSELNMSSLELGDSALYFCASSLASGTGSFEQFFGPGTRLTVL.

A few counts support this clone. The chain recombines TRBV2 with TRBJ1-2; a weak D match, TRBD1 (6 bases). The CDR3 has 14 amino acids. In germline, CDR1 is SNHLY, CDR2 FYNNEI. Trimming took 2 bases from V and 5 from J, leaving 12 bases between them. The CDR3 nucleotides read TGTGCCAGCAGTGAAACAGGGCAACCTTATGGCTACACCTTC. The encoded protein is CASSETGQPYGYTF.

This clone turned up a few times. The chain joins TRBV7-7 to TRBJ1-1, with D perhaps TRBD1 (5 bases). In germline, CDR1 is SSHAT, CDR2 FNYEAQ (reference sequence). This CDR3 has 14 residues. The V gene lost 5 bases and the J gene lost 0 bases, with 10 bases spanning the gap. DNA of the CDR3: TGTGCCAGCAGCCCCGACAGCATGAACACTGAAGCTTTCTTT. Protein: CASSPDSMNTEAFF.

As regards this clone: The junction does not match germline at one end; this may be a read error. This chain joins TRBV7-9 and TRBJ1-1, with no clear D. This CDR3 contains 11 residues. Germline loops: CDR1 SEHNR, CDR2 FQNEAQ (reference sequence). DNA for the CDR3: TGTTCCAGTTTCCCACGCGAAGAAGCTTTCTTT. It specifies CSSFPREEAFF. The variable domain in full, completed from reference TRBV7-9 and TRBJ1-1, reads DTGVSQNPRHKITKRGQNVTFRCDPISEHNRLYWYRQTLGQGPEFLTYFQNEAQLEKSRLLSDRFSAERPKGSFSTLEIQRTEQGDSAMYLCSSFPREEAFFGQGTRLTVV.

J is TRBJ2-3 and V is TRBV5-6, with 11 bases matching TRBD2. Trimming cost V 0 bases and J 6 bases; bases outside gene matches: 15. CDR1 is SGHDT, CDR2 YYEEEE, per germline. The CDR3 is made up of 19 amino acids. In DNA form, the CDR3 reads TGTGCCAGCAGCTTGGAGCTAGCGGGGGGCCCTTCAGGGGCGGATACGCAGTATTTT. Protein sequence: CASSLELAGGPSGADTQYF.

This clone showed up just once. The chain carries TRBV28 and TRBJ1-6; D not resolved. CDR1 and CDR2 (germline): MDHEN, SYDVKM. This CDR3 has 16 residues. V lost 4 bases, J lost 0 bases, and 10 bases lay in between. The CDR3 is CASSSGKSSYNSPLHF. DNA for the CDR3: TGTGCCAGCAGTTCCGGGAAAAGCTCCTATAATTCACCCCTCCACTTT.

The rearrangement joins TRBV6-5 to TRBJ2-1; the match to TRBD1 covers 9 bases. The trim removed 0 bases at V and 5 bases at J, leaving 2 bases unmatched. CDR1 is MNHEY, CDR2 SVGAGI, per germline. The length of the CDR3 is 15 residues. DNA of the CDR3: TGTGCCAGCAGTTACTCGGGGACAGGGAACAATGAGCAGTTCTTC. This sequence encodes CASSYSGTGNNEQFF.